The 30 T cell receptor beta chains below come from one sample, sequenced in a study of response to subunit inactivated influenza vaccine. MiXCR was run by TCRdb on the RT-PCR reads, yielding one entry per CDR3 protein. The data contain 450,000 to 700,000 distinct CDR3 sequences, 12% to 15% of them singletons. Sequencing used PBMCs from blood, obtained about 11 days after vaccination. The receptors stem from a man aged 45-65 years who received an inactivated influenza vaccine.

Notes on this clonotype: A much larger clone sits a single nucleotide away, making a read error possible. The J gene is TRBJ2-3, the V gene TRBV10-3, with 7 bases aligning to TRBD1. J lost 2 bases, V lost 6 bases, and 2 bases had no gene match. The CDR3 is 13 residues long. Germline CDR1 is ENHRY and CDR2 is SYGVKD. This CDR3 reads CAISGQATDTQYF. Here the CDR3 DNA reads TGTGCCATCAGCGGACAGGCCACAGATACGCAGTATTTT.

The chain couples TRBV10-3 to TRBJ1-3; no reliable D call. The CDR3 spans 12 residues. The germline V gene encodes CDR1 ENHRY and CDR2 SYGVKD. The ends were cut back, 10 bases at V and 0 bases at J, with 7 bases in the middle. The CDR3 reads CATGNSGNTIYF. CDR3 sequence (DNA): TGTGCCACCGGGAACTCTGGAAACACCATATATTTT.

This clonotype was seen a few times. This chain connects TRBV29-1 to TRBJ2-1; TRBD2 aligns across 9 bases. V shed 0 bases, J shed 13 bases, and the junction held 7 bases outside the gene matches. The CDR3 loop spans 13 amino acids. Germline loops: CDR1 SQVTM, CDR2 ANQGSEA. The CDR3: CSVEERGLARQFF. In nucleotides, the CDR3 is TGCAGCGTTGAAGAGCGGGGACTAGCTCGACAGTTCTTC.

This clonotype was counted a few times. The V and J genes are TRBV7-6 and TRBJ1-1, with 7 bases lining up with TRBD1. The CDR3 is 16 amino acids. CDR1 is SGHVS, CDR2 FNYEAQ, per germline. Trimming at V came to 1 base and at J to 1 base, leaving 6 bases not matched to a gene. The DNA of the CDR3 is TGTGCCAGCAGCTTAGTCGCAGGGGGAGGGAACACTGAAGCTTTCTTT. Translation gives CASSLVAGGGNTEAFF.

This clonotype was observed a few times. V gene TRBV5-1 combines with J gene TRBJ2-1, with TRBD1 matching over 11 bases. The germline V gene has CDR1 SGHRS and CDR2 YFSETQ. The CDR3 loop spans 16 amino acids. The ends lost 2 bases at V and 8 bases at J; junction bases unmatched: 9. The CDR3 DNA follows: TGCGCCAGCAGCTTAAGGTTATCGGGACAGGGGGATGAGCAGTTCTTC. This sequence encodes CASSLRLSGQGDEQFF.

The table lists this clonotype with many counts. The chain recombines TRBV20-1 with TRBJ2-1; D not certain. Germline V gives CDR1 DFQATT, CDR2 SNEGSKA (reference sequence). This CDR3 is built from 13 residues. Trimming removed 5 bases at V and 6 bases at J, with 14 bases between. The CDR3: CSAPRLVGNEQFF. In DNA, the CDR3 is TGCAGTGCTCCACGATTAGTAGGCAATGAGCAGTTCTTC.

This clonotype was recorded a few times. This chain's CDR3 is CASSWRGYEQYF. CDR3 bases: TGTGCCAGCAGCTGGAGGGGCTACGAGCAGTACTTC. This chain uses TRBV7-9 with TRBJ2-7; the D gene is possibly TRBD2 (6 bases). V was shortened by 4 bases and J by 3 bases, with 7 bases between the two germline ends. CDR1 SEHNR and CDR2 FQNEAQ come from the germline V gene (reference sequence). This CDR3 contains 12 residues.

CDR3 residues: CASSPRTSHYNEQFF. As DNA, the CDR3 is TGTGCCAGCAGCCCCCGGACTAGCCACTACAATGAGCAGTTCTTC. This chain links TRBV11-2 with TRBJ2-1; 8 bases line up with TRBD2. This CDR3 region has 15 residues. After removal of 5 bases from V and 3 bases from J, the junction contained 6 bases not matched to a gene. The germline V gene encodes CDR1 SGHAT and CDR2 FQNNGV.

In this sample, this clonotype turned up a few times. The chain recombines TRBV29-1 with TRBJ2-5; D may be TRBD2 (5 bases). CDR3 size: 15 residues. CDR1 is SQVTM, CDR2 ANQGSEA, per germline. Between the trimmed V and J ends, which lost 4 bases and 0 bases, there was a span of 15 bases. The CDR3 sequence is CSVVWRRLYQETQYF. Here the CDR3 DNA reads TGCAGCGTTGTCTGGAGGCGGTTGTACCAAGAGACCCAGTACTTC. The variable domain in full, with the rest retrieved from reference TRBV29-1 and TRBJ2-5, is SAVISQKPSRDICQRGTSLTIQCQVDSQVTMMFWYRQQPGQSLTLIATANQGSEATYESGFVIDKFPISRPNLTFSTLTVSNMSPEDSSIYLCSVVWRRLYQETQYFGPGTRLLVL.

This clonotype was picked up a small number of times. CDR3 sequence (DNA): TGTGCCAGCAGCCAACTTAGTAGCGGGGGACCGTACAATGAGCAGTTCTTC. It specifies CASSQLSSGGPYNEQFF. The chain recombines TRBV14 with TRBJ2-1; 9 nucleotides agree with TRBD2. CDR1 is SGHDN and CDR2 is FVKESK in the germline V gene. Losses at the gene ends were 2 bases for V and 4 bases for J; bases not matched to a gene: 9. CDR3 size: 17 residues.

In the case of this clonotype: This may come from a read error, since a much larger clone is one base off. The CDR3 DNA follows: TGTGCCAGCAGGCCGATGAACAGGGGGCTGGGCGAGCACTACTTC. Residues: CASRPMNRGLGEHYF. V gene TRBV28 combines with J gene TRBJ2-7; 9 bases line up with TRBD1. Germline V gene data show CDR1 as MDHEN and CDR2 as SYDVKM. The CDR3 consists of 15 residues.

The genes are TRBV5-1 and TRBJ2-7; no clear D gene. This CDR3 has 15 amino acids. The germline CDR1 and CDR2 sequences are SGHRS and YFSETQ. V lost 3 bases and J lost 3, with 16 bases in between. In DNA, the CDR3 is TGCGCCAGCAGCTCCCCCCTCGAAGGATACTACGAGCAGTACTTC. This translates into CASSSPLEGYYEQYF. Full variable domain (rest looked up from reference TRBV5-1 and TRBJ2-7): KAGVTQTPRYLIKTRGQQVTLSCSPISGHRSVSWYQQTPGQGLQFLFEYFSETQRNKGNFPGRFSGRQFSNSRSEMNVSTLELGDSALYLCASSSPLEGYYEQYFGPGTRLTVT.

V usage is TRBV11-1 and J usage is TRBJ2-1; 14 bases fit TRBD2. The CDR3 is 18 amino acids. V dropped 0 bases and J dropped 5; count of bases not matched to a gene: 6. From germline, CDR1 is SGHAT and CDR2 FQDESV (reference sequence). The DNA of the CDR3 is TGTGCCAGCAGCTTAGCTTTCTGGACTAGCGGGGGGCACAATGAGCAGTTCTTC. Translated: CASSLAFWTSGGHNEQFF.

This clonotype was picked up a small number of times. The rearrangement joins TRBV25-1 to TRBJ2-7; 11 nucleotides agree with TRBD2. The V gene end was trimmed by 8 bases and the J gene end by 1 base; junction bases not matched to a gene: 7. CDR1 and CDR2 (germline): MGHDK, SYGVNS. CDR3 length: 15 amino acids. In nucleotides, the CDR3 is TGTGCCAGCGGACCAACTAGCGGGAGTTCCTACGAGCAGTACTTC. Translated: CASGPTSGSSYEQYF.

This clonotype has just a few counts. The chain is built from TRBV2 and TRBJ2-1; D gene ambiguous. This CDR3 is built from 12 residues. The germline V and J ends were trimmed by 7 bases and 6 bases, with 10 bases remaining between them. Germline V CDR1 and CDR2: SNHLY, FYNNEI. CDR3 coding DNA: TGTGCCAGCACCCTGAGGATCAATGAGCAGTTCTTC. Residues: CASTLRINEQFF.

In its sample, this clonotype was seen a few times. The V call is TRBV7-2, the J call TRBJ2-7; D is perhaps TRBD1 (6 bases). From germline, CDR1 is SGHTA and CDR2 FQGNSA. Deletions cut 4 bases from V and 3 bases from J, with 16 bases between. This CDR3 has 15 amino acids. The CDR3 bases are TGTGCCAGCAGCTACCCCGACAGGAATATCTACGAGCAGTACTTC. It translates to CASSYPDRNIYEQYF.

There are many counts of this clonotype. The chain links TRBV7-9 to TRBJ2-1; the match to TRBD2 covers 7 bases. CDR3 length equals 16 residues. The V gene end was trimmed by 4 bases and the J gene end by 7 bases; junction bases not matched to a gene: 13. Looked up from germline, CDR1 is SEHNR and CDR2 is FQNEAQ (reference sequence). As DNA, the CDR3 is TGTGCCAGCAGCTCAACGGGAGGCCCGGGGTGGAATGAGCAGTTCTTC. As protein: CASSSTGGPGWNEQFF.

This CDR3 reads CASSQEALNTEAFF. As DNA, the CDR3 is TGTGCCAGCAGCCAAGAGGCACTGAACACTGAAGCTTTCTTT. The rearrangement links TRBV4-2 to TRBJ1-1; D is uncertain. Germline-derived CDR1 and CDR2 are LGHNA and YNFKEQ. The length of the CDR3 is 14 residues. V shed 0 bases and J shed 0 bases, with 5 bases lying between them.

In this sample, this clonotype turned up a few times. The chain combines TRBV5-1 with TRBJ2-3; TRBD1 aligns across 9 bases. CDR1 is SGHRS and CDR2 is YFSETQ in the germline V gene. V lost 1 base and J lost 3; bases outside the gene matches: 18. There are 20 residues in the CDR3. The CDR3 nucleotides are TGCGCCAGCAGCTTGTACCGGGGACAGGGAGGCCCCACCTCTACAGATACGCAGTATTTT. As protein: CASSLYRGQGGPTSTDTQYF.

The chain uses TRBV7-8 and TRBJ2-5; D call uncertain. The CDR3 is 13 residues long. Trimming removed 8 bases at V and 2 bases at J, with 12 bases between. Germline values: CDR1 SGHVS, CDR2 FQNEAQ. The CDR3, as DNA: TGTGCCAGCCGACTTAGCTCACAAGAGACCCAGTACTTC. This codes for CASRLSSQETQYF.

This clonotype was recorded many times. V usage is TRBV20-1 and J usage is TRBJ2-1; TRBD1 matches at 7 bases. This CDR3 has 14 residues. Germline CDR1 is DFQATT and CDR2 is SNEGSKA (reference sequence). J gave up 6 bases and V 6 bases, and 11 bases lay outside the gene matches. The DNA of the CDR3 is TGCAGTGCCGATTCTCGACAGGGAGTCAATGAGCAGTTCTTC. This sequence encodes CSADSRQGVNEQFF.

As regards this clonotype: At one end the junction does not follow the germline gene, possibly because of a read error. The chain uses TRBV24-1 and TRBJ2-1; D unclear. The CDR3 covers 15 residues. The germline gives CDR1 KGHDR, CDR2 SFDVKD. The CDR3 here is CATSVAASSYNEKFF. The CDR3 region has the DNA TGTGCCACCAGTGTCGCGGCCAGCTCCTACAATGAGAAGTTCTTC.

J is TRBJ2-1 and V is TRBV2, with TRBD2 matching over 8 bases. Per the germline V gene, CDR1 is SNHLY and CDR2 is FYNNEI. V shed 4 bases, J shed 8 bases, and the junction held 4 bases outside the gene matches. The CDR3 loop spans 13 amino acids. The CDR3, as DNA: TGTGCCAGCAGTGTGCGGGGGGCCGATGAGCAGTTCTTC. The encoded protein is CASSVRGADEQFF. The full variable domain, rest sourced from reference TRBV2 and TRBJ2-1, is EPEVTQTPSHQVTQMGQEVILRCVPISNHLYFYWYRQILGQKVEFLVSFYNNEISEKSEIFDDQFSVERPDGSNFTLKIRSTKLEDSAMYFCASSVRGADEQFFGPGTRLTVL.

This clonotype was detected only a few times. The gene calls are TRBV7-9 and TRBJ2-1; 7 bases line up with TRBD1. Germline V gene data show CDR1 as SEHNR and CDR2 as FQNEAQ (reference sequence). V gave up 5 bases and J gave up 0 bases; unmatched junction bases: 10. This CDR3 comprises 17 residues. CDR3: CASSIRTGIDSYNEQFF. The DNA of the CDR3 is TGTGCCAGCAGCATCCGGACAGGAATCGACTCCTACAATGAGCAGTTCTTC.

V and J are TRBV18 and TRBJ2-4; TRBD2 is a possible D gene (5 bases). V was clipped by 2 bases and J by 9 bases, with 8 bases between them. The CDR3 length is 12 residues. Germline V gives CDR1 KGHSH, CDR2 LQKENI. Here the CDR3 reads CASSPGLLIQYF. The CDR3 region has the DNA TGTGCCAGCTCACCAGGACTTCTCATTCAGTACTTC.

This clonotype was seen more than once but under ten times. The chain carries TRBV4-2 and TRBJ2-2, with D hard to call. The CDR3 runs 16 residues. Trimming left V 1 base short and J 0 bases short, with 9 bases between. Looked up from germline, CDR1 is LGHNA and CDR2 is YNFKEQ. CDR3 bases: TGTGCCAGCAGCCAAGCGATGAGCTCGAACACCGGGGAGCTGTTTTTT. Its protein is CASSQAMSSNTGELFF.

The rearrangement uses TRBV9 and TRBJ2-1; D perhaps matches TRBD1 (6 bases). Germline values: CDR1 SGDLS, CDR2 YYNGEE. CDR3 size: 15 residues. V lost 0 bases and J lost 9, with 16 bases in between. The CDR3 sequence is CASSVVSGTRGEQFF. The DNA of the CDR3 is TGTGCCAGCAGCGTAGTCTCAGGGACAAGGGGTGAGCAGTTCTTC.

The chain couples TRBV7-9 to TRBJ2-5; D is tentatively TRBD1 or TRBD2 (6 bases each). V was pared by 3 bases and J by 7 bases, with 18 bases between. The CDR3 length is 15 residues. Germline CDR1 SEHNR, CDR2 FQNEAQ (reference sequence). The CDR3 sequence: CASSFGQPRGRTQYF. In nucleotides, the CDR3 is TGTGCCAGCAGCTTTGGACAGCCGCGGGGTAGGACCCAGTACTTC.

This chain joins TRBV3-1 and TRBJ2-5; 10 bases are shared with TRBD1. The CDR3 is 17 residues long. V was pared by 5 bases and J by 5 bases, with 14 bases of the junction left unmatched. Germline-derived CDR1 and CDR2 are LGHDT and YNNKEL (reference sequence). For the CDR3, the DNA is TGTGCCAGCAGCACACAACCCGGGACAGGGGCGGGGGAGACCCAGTACTTC. As protein: CASSTQPGTGAGETQYF.

The chain recombines TRBV5-1 with TRBJ2-5; 14 nucleotides line up with TRBD2. Germline lookup yields CDR1 SGHRS and CDR2 YFSETQ. The junction had 15 bases not matched to a gene; V was cut back by 0 bases and J by 5 bases. This CDR3 region has 20 residues. The CDR3 is CASSLGLGPGLAGDKETQYF. In nucleotides, the CDR3 is TGCGCCAGCAGCTTGGGGCTGGGGCCGGGACTAGCGGGAGATAAGGAGACCCAGTACTTC.